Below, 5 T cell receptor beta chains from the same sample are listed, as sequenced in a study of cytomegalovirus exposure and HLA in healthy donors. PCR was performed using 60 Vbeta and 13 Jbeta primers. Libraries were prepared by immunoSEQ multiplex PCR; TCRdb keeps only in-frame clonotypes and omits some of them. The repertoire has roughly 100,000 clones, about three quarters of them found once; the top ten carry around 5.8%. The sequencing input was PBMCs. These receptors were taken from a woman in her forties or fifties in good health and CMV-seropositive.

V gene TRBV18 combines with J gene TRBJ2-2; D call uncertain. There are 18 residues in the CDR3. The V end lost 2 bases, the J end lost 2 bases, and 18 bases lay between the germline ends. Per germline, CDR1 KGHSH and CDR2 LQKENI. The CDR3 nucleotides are TGTGCCAGCTCACCAATCTTTCCAGGTCGCCCAAACACCGGGGAGCTGTTTTTT. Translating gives CASSPIFPGRPNTGELFF.

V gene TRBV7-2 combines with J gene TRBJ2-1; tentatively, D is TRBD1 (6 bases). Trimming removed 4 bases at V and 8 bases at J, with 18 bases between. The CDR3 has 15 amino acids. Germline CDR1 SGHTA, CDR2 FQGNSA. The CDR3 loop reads CASSSTGSGTDEQFF. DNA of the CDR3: TGTGCCAGCAGCTCCACAGGGAGTGGGACGGATGAGCAGTTCTTC.

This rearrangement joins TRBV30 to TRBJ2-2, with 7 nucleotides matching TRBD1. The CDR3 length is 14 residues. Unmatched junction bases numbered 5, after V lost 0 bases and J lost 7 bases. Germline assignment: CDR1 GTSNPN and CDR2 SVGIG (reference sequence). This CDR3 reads CAWSVDRVVGELFF. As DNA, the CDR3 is TGTGCCTGGAGTGTTGACAGGGTAGTCGGGGAGCTGTTTTTT.

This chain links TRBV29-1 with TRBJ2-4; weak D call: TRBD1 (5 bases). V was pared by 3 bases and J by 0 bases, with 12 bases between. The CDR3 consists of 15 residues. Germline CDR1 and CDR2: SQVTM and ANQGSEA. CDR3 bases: TGCAGCGTTGAGGTTGGAAGGGGAGCCAAAAACATTCAGTACTTC. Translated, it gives CSVEVGRGAKNIQYF. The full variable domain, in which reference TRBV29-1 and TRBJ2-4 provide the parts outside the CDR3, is SAVISQKPSRDICQRGTSLTIQCQVDSQVTMMFWYRQQPGQSLTLIATANQGSEATYESGFVIDKFPISRPNLTFSTLTVSNMSPEDSSIYLCSVEVGRGAKNIQYFGAGTRLSVL.

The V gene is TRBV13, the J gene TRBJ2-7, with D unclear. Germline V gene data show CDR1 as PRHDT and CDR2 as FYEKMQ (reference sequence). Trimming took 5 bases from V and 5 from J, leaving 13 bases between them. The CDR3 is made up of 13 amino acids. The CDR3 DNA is TGTGCCAGCAGCCCCATGGCGGAAAACGAGCAGTACTTC. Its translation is CASSPMAENEQYF. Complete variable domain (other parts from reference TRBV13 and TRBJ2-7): AAGVIQSPRHLIKEKRETATLKCYPIPRHDTVYWYQQGPGQDPQFLISFYEKMQSDKGSIPDRFSAQQFSDYHSELNMSSLELGDSALYFCASSPMAENEQYFGPGTRLTVT.